The rows below give T cell receptor beta chains drawn from one sample of a study of T cells of healthy individuals. TCRdb passed the 5' RACE reads through MiXCR, listing each CDR3 protein once. The sample has roughly 87,000 distinct CDR3 sequences, approximately 15% seen once; the top ten hold about 6.2%. Receptor source: a human donor in good health. Each CDR3 is given with its conserved first and last residue. Each record gives: J gene, V gene, CDR3 protein.

TRBJ1-1 | TRBV4-1 | CASSQRGLWAEAFF
TRBJ2-6 | TRBV6-5 | CASSSDSVSGANVLTF
TRBJ1-1 | TRBV10-3 | CAIGGGTEAFF
TRBJ2-1 | TRBV6-6 | CASSYLGLAGVLYNEQFF
TRBJ1-1 | TRBV5-1 | CASRDTRNTEAFF
TRBJ1-1 | TRBV30 | CAWSADLGWDMNTEAFF
TRBJ2-7 | TRBV7-2 | CASRFDRTTYEQYF
TRBJ2-3 | TRBV20-1 | CSGSGVGTDTQYF
TRBJ2-7 | TRBV9 | CASSARSGEQYF
TRBJ1-4 | TRBV18 | CASSPGGSSKEKLFF
TRBJ2-2 | TRBV7-9 | CASSHTGGSNTGELFF
TRBJ2-1 | TRBV20-1 | CSARRTSLSYNEQFF
TRBJ2-7 | TRBV3-1 | CASSIPGGSNEEQYF
TRBJ2-1 | TRBV5-1 | CASSPETGGYNEQFF
TRBJ2-1 | TRBV7-2 | CASSPRHLAGGYEQFF
TRBJ2-5 | TRBV20-1 | CSARDPGLETQYF
TRBJ2-7 | TRBV2 | CASSWTLRTYEQYF
TRBJ2-7 | TRBV7-9 | CVSAGTGNIYEQYF
TRBJ1-1 | TRBV30 | CAWSADRGTEAFF
TRBJ1-6 | TRBV18 | CASSPAGQGVWSPLHF
TRBJ2-4 | TRBV6-6 | CASRDGPHIQYF
TRBJ1-1 | TRBV2 | CASSEALPVNTEAFF
TRBJ2-2 | TRBV29-1 | CSVEEGETGELFF
TRBJ2-3 | TRBV12-3/TRBV12-4 | CATSGGGSAGGDTQYF
TRBJ2-1 | TRBV6-4 | CASSPTSGEGLEQFF
TRBJ2-6 | TRBV28 | CASRRSRANVLTF
TRBJ2-2 | TRBV15 | CATSREGRRTGELFF
TRBJ2-2 | TRBV2 | CASGGQGSTGELFF
TRBJ2-6 | TRBV3-1 | CASSQDYRLSGANVLTF
TRBJ2-2 | TRBV10-3 | CAISGSDTGELFF
TRBJ2-5 | TRBV6-2/TRBV6-3 | CASIPAAKVGGPHTTQETQYF
TRBJ1-4 | TRBV12-3/TRBV12-4 | CASSSGRTNEKLFF
TRBJ2-1 | TRBV25-1 | CASSEVGQLPQVF
TRBJ1-5 | TRBV12-3/TRBV12-4 | CASSFGEWGGLRDSNQPQHF
TRBJ2-6 | TRBV20-1 | CSAQGQGGSGANVLTF
TRBJ1-5 | TRBV4-1 | CASSQGDRSPQPQHF
TRBJ1-2 | TRBV5-1 | CASRVGARDGYTF
TRBJ2-2 | TRBV5-1 | CASRRENTGELFF
TRBJ2-7 | TRBV20-1 | CSASGVSYEQYF
TRBJ2-7 | TRBV29-1 | CSVEGEITYEQYF
TRBJ2-3 | TRBV16 | CASSPGQGGTDTQYF
TRBJ2-4 | TRBV20-1 | CSAKSPKGTLAKNIQYF
TRBJ2-2 | TRBV29-1 | CSVESGSTGELFF
TRBJ2-2 | TRBV10-3 | CAISESVADTGELFF
TRBJ1-5 | TRBV20-1 | CSSNRAGPYSNQPQHF
TRBJ1-4 | TRBV6-5 | CASSTGQGANEKLFF
TRBJ2-7 | TRBV27 | CASSFLSSYEQYF
TRBJ2-6 | TRBV19 | CASRRGQGLSGANVLTF
TRBJ1-1 | TRBV7-6 | CASSHDRVTEAFF
TRBJ2-5 | TRBV7-6 | CASNRPGVETQYF
TRBJ2-7 | TRBV3-1 | CASSQGWTSLSYEQYF
TRBJ1-1 | TRBV7-7 | CASSLEAGGEAFF